The 5 T cell receptor beta chains below all came from one sample that was sequenced in a study of blood T cell repertoires in COVID-19. Profiled with immunoSEQ multiplex PCR; TCRdb holds only in-frame clones, not every one. The sample contains over 55,000 clones, about 84% of which appear only once. Specimen: peripheral blood. The origin of the receptors is a human donor in a cohort sampled during active COVID-19.

The chain carries TRBV10-3 and TRBJ1-1; D unclear. Per the germline V gene, CDR1 is ENHRY and CDR2 is SYGVKD. CDR3 length equals 13 residues. Trimming left V 10 bases short and J 0 bases short, with 12 bases between. CDR3 in DNA: TGTGCCAGCCGGGAAGGGATGAACACTGAAGCTTTCTTT. Translated: CASREGMNTEAFF.

The chain has TRBV11-2 and TRBJ2-3; TRBD2 aligns across 12 bases. The germline V gene has CDR1 SGHAT and CDR2 FQNNGV. This CDR3 spans 18 amino acids. Trimming cost V 1 base and J 0 bases; bases outside gene matches: 5. The CDR3 here is CASSLGPSGGESTDTQYF. CDR3 DNA sequence: TGTGCCAGCAGCTTAGGTCCTAGCGGGGGGGAAAGCACAGATACGCAGTATTTT. The full variable domain, with the rest looked up from reference TRBV11-2 and TRBJ2-3, is EAGVAQSPRYKIIEKRQSVAFWCNPISGHATLYWYQQILGQGPKLLIQFQNNGVVDDSQLPKDRFSAERLKGVDSTLKIQPAKLEDSAVYLCASSLGPSGGESTDTQYFGPGTRLTVL.

The genes are TRBV7-2 and TRBJ2-7, with 12 bases lining up with TRBD2. The ends lost 7 bases at V and 2 bases at J; junction bases unmatched: 6. Germline CDR1 is SGHTA and CDR2 is FQGNSA. This CDR3 spans 15 amino acids. CDR3: CASNPTSGGPYEQYF. Here the CDR3 DNA reads TGTGCCAGCAACCCCACTAGCGGGGGGCCCTACGAGCAGTACTTC.

The chain has TRBV7-9 and TRBJ2-2; 7 bases are a match to TRBD1. Germline CDR1 and CDR2: SEHNR and FQNEAQ (reference sequence). V lost 5 bases and J lost 1; bases outside the gene matches: 10. This CDR3 region has 17 residues. In DNA, the CDR3 is TGTGCCAGCAGCAGATCGACAGGGCCCTTGAACACCGGGGAGCTGTTTTTT. This encodes CASSRSTGPLNTGELFF.

This chain connects TRBV5-1 to TRBJ2-5; the D is unclear. V lost 0 bases to trimming and J lost 1 base, with 4 bases between them. CDR3 length: 13 amino acids. Germline lookup yields CDR1 SGHRS and CDR2 YFSETQ. Here the CDR3 reads CASSLDFQETQYF. DNA of the CDR3: TGCGCCAGCAGCTTGGACTTCCAAGAGACCCAGTACTTC.